The present T cell receptor beta chain was sequenced within a study of monozygotic twins with inflammatory bowel disease. Donors each gave approximately 2.4 ml of blood. TCRdb reanalyzed the 5' RACE reads and collapses them to one entry per CDR3 protein, without DNA. The table lists 150,000 to 200,000 distinct CDR3 sequences. This CDR3 spans 14 amino acids. The germline V gene has CDR1 MGHDK and CDR2 SYGVNS. Sequencing was carried out using blood. The V gene is TRBV25-1, the J gene TRBJ2-7; the TCRdb call, TRBD1, lacks DNA for checking. This receptor was obtained from a human donor with ulcerative colitis or Crohn's disease, or a healthy co-twin of an affected twin (not recorded which). CDR3 protein: CASSKLTVPYEQYF.